This T cell receptor beta chain was recovered during a study of blood T cell repertoires in COVID-19. For the study at large: Sites across the United States, Italy and Spain contributed samples from acute and convalescent COVID-19.

Germline CDR1 and CDR2: SGHRS and YFSETQ. The V segment lost 4 bases and the J segment 5 bases; nucleotides outside the gene matches: 10. The CDR3 is made up of 15 amino acids. Assay used: immunoSEQ multiplex PCR; TCRdb lists only in-frame clones, some missing. The sample records tens of thousands of clones, 89% being singletons. This rearrangement joins TRBV5-1 to TRBJ2-7; 9 bases are shared with TRBD1. The receptor's source is a man between 65 and 85 years old with active or convalescent COVID-19. Sample: peripheral blood. CDR3 sequence (DNA): TGCGCCAGCAGCCCGAGGGGACAGGGCCCCCACGAGCAGTACTTC. Translated, it gives CASSPRGQGPHEQYF.